This T cell receptor beta chain was captured in a study of vaccination effects on CD4 cells after COVID-19. Findings and caveats of the study: Healthy vaccinees showed cross-reactivity with common cold coronaviruses in only 1 of 255 vaccine-induced clones. The study enrolled few convalescent patients and sampled no early post-infection timepoints.

Using immunoSEQ multiplex PCR, the repertoire was profiled, and TCRdb retains in-frame clones only, with some absent. The sample carries about 73,000 clones, approximately 73% recorded once. Between days 9 and 10 of culture, CD4+ T cells were separated out. Participants were given two doses of BNT162b2 or mRNA-1273 vaccine. Trimming at V came to 4 bases and at J to 1 base, leaving 2 bases not matched to a gene. The CDR3 is made up of 16 amino acids. Per germline, CDR1 SNHLY and CDR2 FYNNEI. To note about this clone: What it binds is unknown.

The J gene is TRBJ2-5, the V gene TRBV2; 14 bases align to TRBD2. The starting material was CD4+ T cells from PBMCs cultured without peptide, obtained after COVID-19 vaccination. This clonotype originated in a human donor who received a COVID-19 vaccine. CDR3 coding DNA: TGTGCCAGCAGTGGGGGGACTAGCGGGGGCCAAGAGACCCAGTACTTC. The encoded protein is CASSGGTSGGQETQYF.